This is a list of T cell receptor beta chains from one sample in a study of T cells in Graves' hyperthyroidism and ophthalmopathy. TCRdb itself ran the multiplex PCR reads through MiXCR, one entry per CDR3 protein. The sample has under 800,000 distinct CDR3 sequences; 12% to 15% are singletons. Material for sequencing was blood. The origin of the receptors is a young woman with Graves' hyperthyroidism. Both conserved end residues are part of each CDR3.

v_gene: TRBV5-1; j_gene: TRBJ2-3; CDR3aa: CASSPVGGADTQYF
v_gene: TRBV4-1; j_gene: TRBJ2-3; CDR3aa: CASSPPSRGRGTDTQYF
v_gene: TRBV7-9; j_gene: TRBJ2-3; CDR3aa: CASSDRTSEGDTQYF
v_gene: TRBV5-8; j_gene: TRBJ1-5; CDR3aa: CASSLDGAHQPQHF
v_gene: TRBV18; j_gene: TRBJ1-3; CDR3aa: CASRPHTSQGLGNTIYF
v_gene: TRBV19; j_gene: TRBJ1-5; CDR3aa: CTSSPRQANQPQHF
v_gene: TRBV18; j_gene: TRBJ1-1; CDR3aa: CASSPAVAMNTEAFF
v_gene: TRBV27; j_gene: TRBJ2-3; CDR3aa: CASARRTEDTQYF
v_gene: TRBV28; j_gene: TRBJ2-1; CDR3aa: CASSPEGGWGYNEQFF
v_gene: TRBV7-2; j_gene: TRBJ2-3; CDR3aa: CASSLERGTFTDTQYF
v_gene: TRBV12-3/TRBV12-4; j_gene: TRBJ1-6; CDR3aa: CASRYRVSPLHF
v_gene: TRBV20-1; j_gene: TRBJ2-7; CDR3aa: CSARERGKWLAQYF
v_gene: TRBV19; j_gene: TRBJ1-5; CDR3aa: CASSIEGARNQPQHF
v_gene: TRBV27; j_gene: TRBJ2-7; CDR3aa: CASSSVLASSYEQYF
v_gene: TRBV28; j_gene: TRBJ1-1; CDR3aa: CASSPSRQGDTEAFF